The clone carrying this T cell receptor beta chain occurred once. No antigen is known for it. This record comes from a study of cytomegalovirus exposure and HLA in healthy donors. Across the whole study: Most genotyped donors, around four fifths of more than 300, had Caucasian-associated genetic ancestry.

Though nominally healthy at sampling, donors likely had unrecorded immune exposures. Study results and caveats: A few chains tied to CMV proved CMV antigen-specific in vitro.

The PCR employed 60 Vbeta primers together with 13 Jbeta primers. Sequenced by immunoSEQ multiplex PCR; TCRdb stores in-frame clones only, minus some. The table shows approximately 140,000 clones, with just under 85% occurring only once. Material: PBMCs. This TCR was recovered from a middle-aged man in good health and CMV-seropositive.

In DNA form, the CDR3 reads TGTGCCAGCAGCTACGGGACAGGAGCCTACGAGCAGTACTTC. Translating gives CASSYGTGAYEQYF. The genes are TRBV11-2 and TRBJ2-7; 8 positions match TRBD1. V shed 4 bases and J 2 bases; nucleotides not matched to a gene: 4. Germline values: CDR1 SGHAT, CDR2 FQNNGV. The CDR3 is made up of 14 amino acids. The full variable domain, in which reference TRBV11-2 and TRBJ2-7 provide the parts outside the CDR3, is EAGVAQSPRYKIIEKRQSVAFWCNPISGHATLYWYQQILGQGPKLLIQFQNNGVVDDSQLPKDRFSAERLKGVDSTLKIQPAKLEDSAVYLCASSYGTGAYEQYFGPGTRLTVT.